This is a list of T cell receptor beta chains from one sample in a study of tumor-infiltrating lymphocytes in localized non-small cell lung cancer. Method: immunoSEQ multiplex PCR; TCRdb's copy keeps in-frame clones and lacks some. The repertoire holds tens of thousands of clones, with around 70% as singletons. Sample: lung tumor tissue. The receptors shown here come from a human donor with non-small cell lung cancer. Both conserved end residues are part of each CDR3. The D gene is left open where the match is weak. The listing skips clone size in some rows; elsewhere it reads once, few, many or a size class.

d_call clone_size j_call v_call cdr3_aa cdr3_nt
TRBD2 NA TRBJ2-5 TRBV11-2 CASSPRLAGFQETQYF TGTGCCAGCAGCCCCAGACTAGCGGGGTTCCAAGAGACCCAGTACTTC
NA NA TRBJ2-3 TRBV19 CASSMGRSTDTQYF TGTGCCAGTAGTATGGGCCGTAGCACAGATACGCAGTATTTT
TRBD2 NA TRBJ2-5 TRBV4-2 CASSQGGPEETQYF TGTGCCAGCAGCCAGGGAGGGCCAGAAGAGACCCAGTACTTC
TRBD1 few TRBJ2-7 TRBV15 CATSRDPSGGHEQYF TGTGCCACCAGCAGAGATCCTTCAGGGGGCCACGAGCAGTACTTC
TRBD1 few TRBJ2-7 TRBV5-1 CASSFLPGGEQYF TGCGCCAGCAGCTTCTTACCAGGGGGAGAGCAGTACTTC
TRBD1 few TRBJ1-5 TRBV10-2 CASGNRQGSGQPQHF TGCGCCAGCGGTAATCGACAGGGGTCTGGTCAGCCCCAGCATTTT
NA NA TRBJ1-2 TRBV28 CASSLVVSVDGYTF TGTGCCAGCAGTTTAGTCGTGAGCGTGGATGGCTACACCTTC
NA NA TRBJ2-3 TRBV5-1 CASSLALISSTDTQYF TGCGCCAGCAGCTTGGCGCTAATATCTTCCACAGATACGCAGTATTTT
TRBD2 NA TRBJ2-3 TRBV5-4 CASSSRLAITDTQYF TGTGCCAGCAGCTCCCGACTAGCTATCACAGATACGCAGTATTTT
NA NA TRBJ2-1 TRBV7-2 CASSPSSASSYNEQFF TGTGCCAGCAGCCCAAGTTCCGCAAGCTCCTACAATGAGCAGTTCTTC
TRBD2 NA TRBJ2-7 TRBV11-2 CASSLRLAGEGSYEQYF TGTGCCAGCAGCTTAAGACTAGCGGGAGAGGGGTCCTACGAGCAGTACTTC
NA NA TRBJ1-5 TRBV5-1 CASSPNSDNQPQHF TGCGCCAGCAGCCCGAACAGTGACAATCAGCCCCAGCATTTT
NA NA TRBJ2-1 TRBV2 CASSLDNEQFF TGTGCCAGCAGCCTCGACAATGAGCAGTTCTTC
TRBD2 NA TRBJ2-7 TRBV19 CASSIEAGGSSRRYF TGTGCCAGTAGTATAGAGGCCGGGGGGTCCTCAAGGCGATACTTC
NA NA TRBJ1-2 TRBV5-6 CASSLGAATGYGYTF TGTGCCAGCAGCTTGGGGGCGGCGACGGGCTATGGCTACACCTTC
TRBD2 NA TRBJ2-2 TRBV6-1 CASSEEAGVRTGELFF TGTGCCAGCAGTGAAGAAGCGGGAGTAAGGACCGGGGAGCTGTTTTTT
NA NA TRBJ1-1 TRBV28 CASALQWNTEAFF TGTGCCAGCGCCCTCCAGTGGAACACTGAAGCTTTCTTT
NA NA TRBJ1-1 TRBV29-1 CSVVRVNTEAFF TGCAGCGTTGTAAGGGTGAACACTGAAGCTTTCTTT
TRBD1 NA TRBJ1-2 TRBV23-1 CASRKERQGNHGYTF TGCGCCAGCAGGAAAGAAAGACAGGGGAACCATGGCTACACCTTC
NA NA TRBJ1-4 TRBV11-2 CASSLEVAGELFF TGTGCCAGCAGCTTAGAGGTCGCGGGGGAACTGTTTTTT
TRBD1 medium-sized TRBJ1-1 TRBV6-1 CASSVGTGGAFF TGTGCCAGCAGTGTGGGGACAGGGGGAGCTTTCTTT
NA NA TRBJ2-3 TRBV7-9 CASSHPGNTDTQYF TGTGCCAGCAGCCACCCTGGAAACACAGATACGCAGTATTTT
NA few TRBJ1-1 TRBV6-1 CASSISWTEAFF TGTGCCAGCAGTATCTCGTGGACTGAAGCTTTCTTT
NA once TRBJ2-7 TRBV20-1 CSASRGLEQYF TGCAGTGCTAGTCGGGGACTCGAGCAGTACTTC
TRBD2 NA TRBJ2-3 TRBV30 CAWEPLASGRTDTQYF TGTGCCTGGGAGCCCCTGGCTAGCGGGAGAACAGATACGCAGTATTTT
NA NA TRBJ1-5 TRBV7-2 CASSLDKGRLTQHF TGTGCCAGCAGCTTAGACAAGGGCCGTTTGACCCAGCATTTT
NA few TRBJ2-7 TRBV4-3 CASSLRDDITTRGQYF TGCGCCAGCAGCCTCAGGGATGATATAACTACGAGGGGGCAGTACTTC
NA medium-sized TRBJ2-6 TRBV15 CATSSRYGAGANVLTF TGTGCCACCAGCAGTCGCTACGGGGCTGGGGCCAACGTCCTGACTTTC
NA NA TRBJ2-3 TRBV18 CASSLQGQFTDTQYF TGTGCCAGCTCGCTACAGGGTCAATTCACAGATACGCAGTATTTT
NA NA TRBJ2-7 TRBV5-4 CASSSDNYEQYF TGTGCCAGCAGCTCTGACAACTACGAGCAGTACTTC
NA NA TRBJ2-4 TRBV7-9 CASSFRENIQYF TGTGCCAGCAGCTTCAGGGAAAACATTCAGTACTTC
NA NA TRBJ1-5 TRBV7-9 CASSLDGRRNQPQHF TGTGCCAGCAGCTTAGATGGGCGGCGCAATCAGCCCCAGCATTTT
NA NA TRBJ1-2 TRBV27 CASSERSNYGYTF TGTGCCAGCAGTGAGCGGAGTAACTATGGCTACACCTTC
TRBD2 NA TRBJ2-6 TRBV28 CASTRGGGANVLTF TGTGCCAGCACCCGGGGGGGTGGGGCCAACGTCCTGACTTTC
TRBD2 NA TRBJ2-7 TRBV9 CASSPRGTSGIHEQYF TGTGCCAGCAGCCCTCGAGGGACTAGCGGGATCCACGAGCAGTACTTC
NA NA TRBJ1-2 TRBV11-2 CASSLDPGAIYGYTF TGTGCCAGCAGCTTAGATCCGGGGGCGATCTATGGCTACACCTTC
NA NA TRBJ1-2 TRBV19 CASSTGFVGYTF TGTGCCAGTAGTACAGGGTTCGTCGGCTACACCTTC
NA few TRBJ2-3 TRBV7-6 CASSLGRTDTQYF TGTGCCAGCAGCTTAGGACGAACAGATACGCAGTATTTT
NA NA TRBJ1-1 TRBV7-6 CASSSREWDTEAFF TGTGCCAGCAGCTCCCGGGAATGGGACACTGAAGCTTTCTTT
TRBD1 NA TRBJ2-7 TRBV11-2 CASSSGGFRYEQYF TGTGCCAGCAGCTCAGGGGGCTTTCGCTACGAGCAGTACTTC
TRBD2 NA TRBJ2-3 TRBV19 CASSITSGRSTDTQYF TGTGCCAGTAGTATAACTAGCGGGAGATCCACAGATACGCAGTATTTT
NA NA TRBJ2-5 TRBV20-1 CSARGQETQYF TGCAGTGCTAGGGGCCAAGAGACCCAGTACTTC
NA once TRBJ2-7 TRBV5-4 CASSLESIGAYEQYF TGTGCCAGCAGCTTGGAGTCTATCGGGGCCTACGAGCAGTACTTC
NA NA TRBJ2-6 TRBV28 CASSSTLGASGANVLTF TGTGCCAGCAGTTCCACCTTGGGCGCCTCTGGGGCCAACGTCCTGACTTTC
TRBD1 few TRBJ1-5 TRBV7-9 CASRANGQGASEPQHF TGTGCCAGCAGAGCCAATGGACAGGGGGCAAGTGAGCCCCAGCATTTT
NA few TRBJ2-2 TRBV18 CASSPRDTGELFF TGTGCCAGCTCACCGAGAGACACCGGGGAGCTGTTTTTT
NA NA TRBJ1-3 TRBV7-7 CASSSREGHDTIYF TGTGCCAGCAGCTCCCGGGAGGGGCATGACACCATATATTTT
NA NA TRBJ1-1 TRBV28 CASSLEGLEAFF TGTGCCAGCAGTTTAGAGGGACTTGAAGCTTTCTTT
NA NA TRBJ1-1 TRBV19 CASTTWGTNEAFF TGTGCCAGTACTACTTGGGGGACAAATGAAGCTTTCTTT
NA NA TRBJ1-5 TRBV23-1 CASSQSVQSGEYQPQHF TGCGCCAGCAGTCAATCGGTACAATCAGGGGAATATCAGCCCCAGCATTTT
TRBD1 NA TRBJ2-1 TRBV11-3 CASSLEGGTGNEQFF TGTGCCAGCAGCTTAGAAGGCGGGACAGGGAATGAGCAGTTCTTC
NA NA TRBJ1-1 TRBV6-5 CASKDRSEAFF TGTGCCAGCAAGGACAGAAGTGAAGCTTTCTTT
TRBD1 NA TRBJ2-1 TRBV9 CASSGGTGNSDEQFF TGTGCCAGCAGTGGCGGGACAGGGAATTCCGATGAGCAGTTCTTC
TRBD2 NA TRBJ2-2 TRBV7-2 CASRLSGSNTGELFF TGTGCCAGCAGACTTAGCGGGTCGAACACCGGGGAGCTGTTTTTT
TRBD1 NA TRBJ1-3 TRBV2 CASSADRGGGNTIYF TGTGCCAGCAGTGCGGACAGGGGGGGCGGAAACACCATATATTTT